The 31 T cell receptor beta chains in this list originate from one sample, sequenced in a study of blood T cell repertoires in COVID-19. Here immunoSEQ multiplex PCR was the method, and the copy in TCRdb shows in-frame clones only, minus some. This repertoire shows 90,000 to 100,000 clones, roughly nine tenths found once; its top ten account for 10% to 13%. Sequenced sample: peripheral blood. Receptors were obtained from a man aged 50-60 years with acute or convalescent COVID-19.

The CDR3 loop reads CASSPGVSGTDTQYF. The CDR3 nucleotides read TGTGCCAGCAGCCCGGGGGTTAGCGGGACAGATACGCAGTATTTT. V is TRBV3-1 (or the pseudogene TRBV3-2) and J is TRBJ2-3, with 7 bases that match TRBD2. Germline-derived CDR1 and CDR2 are LGHDT and YNNKEL (reference sequence). The V segment lost 4 bases and the J segment 3 bases; nucleotides outside the gene matches: 7. This CDR3 contains 15 residues.

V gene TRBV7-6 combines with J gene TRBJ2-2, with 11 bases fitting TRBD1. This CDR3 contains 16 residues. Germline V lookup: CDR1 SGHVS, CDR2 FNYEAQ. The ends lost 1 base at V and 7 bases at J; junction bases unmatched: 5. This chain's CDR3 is CASSLERTGGSGELFF. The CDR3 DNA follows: TGTGCCAGCAGCTTAGAAAGGACAGGGGGCAGCGGGGAGCTGTTTTTT.

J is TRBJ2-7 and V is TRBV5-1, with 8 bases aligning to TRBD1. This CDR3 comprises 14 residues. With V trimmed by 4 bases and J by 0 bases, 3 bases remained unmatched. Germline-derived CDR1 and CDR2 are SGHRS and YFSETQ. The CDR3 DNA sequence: TGCGCCAGCAGCGTGGGACAGGCCTCCTACGAGCAGTACTTC. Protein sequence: CASSVGQASYEQYF.

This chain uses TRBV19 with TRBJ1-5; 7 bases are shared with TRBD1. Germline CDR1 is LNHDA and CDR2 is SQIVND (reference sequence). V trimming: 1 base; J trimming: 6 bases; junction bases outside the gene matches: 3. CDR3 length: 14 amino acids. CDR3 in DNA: TGTGCCAGTAGTATAGCGACAGGGAGTCAGCCCCAGCATTTT. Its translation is CASSIATGSQPQHF.

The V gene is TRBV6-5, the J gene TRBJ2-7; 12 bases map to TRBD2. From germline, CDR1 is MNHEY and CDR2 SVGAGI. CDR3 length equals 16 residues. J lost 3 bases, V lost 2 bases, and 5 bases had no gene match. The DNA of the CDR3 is TGTGCCAGCAGTTACCAACTAGCGGGAGGCAACTACGAGCAGTACTTC. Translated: CASSYQLAGGNYEQYF.

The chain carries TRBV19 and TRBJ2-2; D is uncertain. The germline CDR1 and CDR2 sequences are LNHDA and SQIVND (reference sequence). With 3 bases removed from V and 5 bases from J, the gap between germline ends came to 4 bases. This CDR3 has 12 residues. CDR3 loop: CASSIYTGELFF. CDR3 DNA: TGTGCCAGTAGTATCTATACCGGGGAGCTGTTTTTT.

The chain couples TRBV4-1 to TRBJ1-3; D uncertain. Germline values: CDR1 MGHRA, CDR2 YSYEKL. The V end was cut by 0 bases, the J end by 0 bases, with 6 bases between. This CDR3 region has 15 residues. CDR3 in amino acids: CASSQDSSSGNTIYF. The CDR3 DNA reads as TGCGCCAGCAGCCAAGATTCGAGCTCTGGAAACACCATATATTTT.

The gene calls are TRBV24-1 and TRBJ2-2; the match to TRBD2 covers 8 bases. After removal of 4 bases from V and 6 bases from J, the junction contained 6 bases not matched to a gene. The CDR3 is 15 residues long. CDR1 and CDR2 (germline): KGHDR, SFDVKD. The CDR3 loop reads CATSDPGLVAGELFF. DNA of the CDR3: TGTGCCACCAGTGACCCGGGACTAGTGGCCGGGGAGCTGTTTTTT.

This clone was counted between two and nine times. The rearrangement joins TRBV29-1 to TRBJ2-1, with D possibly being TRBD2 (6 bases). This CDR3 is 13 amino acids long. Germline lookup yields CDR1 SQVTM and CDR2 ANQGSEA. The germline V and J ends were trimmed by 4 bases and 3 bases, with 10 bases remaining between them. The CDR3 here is CSVGSGRYNEQFF. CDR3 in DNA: TGCAGCGTTGGCAGCGGGCGCTACAATGAGCAGTTCTTC.

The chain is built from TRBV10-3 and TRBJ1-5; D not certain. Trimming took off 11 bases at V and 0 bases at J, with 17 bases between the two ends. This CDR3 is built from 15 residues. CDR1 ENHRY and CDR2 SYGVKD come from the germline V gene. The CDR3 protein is CAARGGNYSNQPQHF. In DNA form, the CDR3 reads TGTGCCGCGCGAGGTGGCAATTATAGCAATCAGCCCCAGCATTTT.

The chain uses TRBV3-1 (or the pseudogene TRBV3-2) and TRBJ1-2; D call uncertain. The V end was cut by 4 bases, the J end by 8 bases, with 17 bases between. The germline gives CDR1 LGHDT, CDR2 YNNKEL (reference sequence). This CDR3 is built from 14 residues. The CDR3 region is CASSPKVGERGYTF. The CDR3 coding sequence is TGTGCCAGCAGCCCGAAGGTCGGGGAAAGAGGCTACACCTTC.

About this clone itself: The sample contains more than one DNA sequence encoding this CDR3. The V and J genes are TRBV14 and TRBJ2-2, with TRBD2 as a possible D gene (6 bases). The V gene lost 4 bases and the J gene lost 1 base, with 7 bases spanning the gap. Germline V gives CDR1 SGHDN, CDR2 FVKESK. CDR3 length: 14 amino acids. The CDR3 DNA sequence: TGTGCCAGCAGCCCCGGGGGGAACACCGGGGAGCTGTTTTTT. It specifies CASSPGGNTGELFF.

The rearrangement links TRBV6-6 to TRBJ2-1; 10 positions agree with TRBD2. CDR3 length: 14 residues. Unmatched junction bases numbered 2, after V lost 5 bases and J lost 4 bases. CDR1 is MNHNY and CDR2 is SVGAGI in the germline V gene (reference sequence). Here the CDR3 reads CASSRTSGYNEQFF. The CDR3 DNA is TGTGCCAGCAGTCGGACTAGCGGATACAATGAGCAGTTCTTC.

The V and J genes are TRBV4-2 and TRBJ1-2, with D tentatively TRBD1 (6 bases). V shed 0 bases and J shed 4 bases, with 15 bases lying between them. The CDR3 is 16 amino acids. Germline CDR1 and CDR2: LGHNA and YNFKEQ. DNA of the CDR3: TGTGCCAGCAGCCAAGAATGGCCCACAGGGTTCTATGGCTACACCTTC. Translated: CASSQEWPTGFYGYTF.

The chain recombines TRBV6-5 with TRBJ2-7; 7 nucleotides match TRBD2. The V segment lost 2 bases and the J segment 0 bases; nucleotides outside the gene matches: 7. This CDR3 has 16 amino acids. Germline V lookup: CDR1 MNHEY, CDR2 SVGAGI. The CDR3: CASSYTYSGSSYEQYF. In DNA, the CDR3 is TGTGCCAGCAGTTACACATATAGCGGGTCCTCCTACGAGCAGTACTTC.

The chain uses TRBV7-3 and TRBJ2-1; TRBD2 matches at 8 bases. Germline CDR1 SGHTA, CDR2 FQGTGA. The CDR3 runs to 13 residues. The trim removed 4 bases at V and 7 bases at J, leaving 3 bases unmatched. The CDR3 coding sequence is TGTGCCAGCAGCTACGGGAGGGCGAATGAGCAGTTCTTC. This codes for CASSYGRANEQFF. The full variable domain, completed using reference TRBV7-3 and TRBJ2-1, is GAGVSQTPSNKVTEKGKYVELRCDPISGHTALYWYRQSLGQGPEFLIYFQGTGAADDSGLPNDRFFAVRPEGSVSTLKIQRTERGDSAVYLCASSYGRANEQFFGPGTRLTVL.

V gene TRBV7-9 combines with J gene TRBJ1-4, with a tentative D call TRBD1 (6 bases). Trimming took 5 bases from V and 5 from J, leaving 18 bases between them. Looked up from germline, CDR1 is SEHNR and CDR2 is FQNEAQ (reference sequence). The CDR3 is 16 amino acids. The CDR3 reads CASSLTLGATNEKLFF. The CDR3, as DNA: TGTGCCAGCAGCCTAACCTTGGGGGCTACGAATGAAAAACTGTTTTTT.

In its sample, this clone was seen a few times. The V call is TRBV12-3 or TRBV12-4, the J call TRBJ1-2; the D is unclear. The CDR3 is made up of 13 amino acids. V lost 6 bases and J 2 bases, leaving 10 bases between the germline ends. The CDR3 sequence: CASRPDKNYGYTF. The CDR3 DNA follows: TGTGCCAGCAGACCCGACAAGAACTATGGCTACACCTTC.

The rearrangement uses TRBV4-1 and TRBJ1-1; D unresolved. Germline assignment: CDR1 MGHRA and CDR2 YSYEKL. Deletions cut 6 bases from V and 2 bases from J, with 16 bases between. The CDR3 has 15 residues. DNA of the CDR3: TGCGCCAGCAGTCGGGAGGCCCAACTTAACACTGAAGCTTTCTTT. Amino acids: CASSREAQLNTEAFF.

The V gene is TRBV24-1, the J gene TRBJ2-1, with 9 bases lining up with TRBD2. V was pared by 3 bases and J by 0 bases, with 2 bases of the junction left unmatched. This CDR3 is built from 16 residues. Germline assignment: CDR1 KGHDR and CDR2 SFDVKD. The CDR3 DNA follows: TGTGCCACCAGTGATGGTAGCGGGAGCTCCTACAATGAGCAGTTCTTC. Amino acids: CATSDGSGSSYNEQFF.

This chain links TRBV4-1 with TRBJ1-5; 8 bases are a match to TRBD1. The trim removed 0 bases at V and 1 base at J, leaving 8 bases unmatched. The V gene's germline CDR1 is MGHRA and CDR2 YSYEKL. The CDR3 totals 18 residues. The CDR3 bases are TGCGCCAGCAGCCAAGAGTCCAGGGGGCGGACCAGCAATCAGCCCCAGCATTTT. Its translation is CASSQESRGRTSNQPQHF.

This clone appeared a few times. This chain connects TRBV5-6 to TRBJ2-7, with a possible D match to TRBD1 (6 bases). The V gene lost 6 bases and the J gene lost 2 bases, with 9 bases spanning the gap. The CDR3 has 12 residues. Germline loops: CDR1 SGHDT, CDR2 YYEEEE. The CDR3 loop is CASTNRAYEQYF. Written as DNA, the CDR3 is TGTGCCAGCACCAACAGGGCCTACGAGCAGTACTTC.

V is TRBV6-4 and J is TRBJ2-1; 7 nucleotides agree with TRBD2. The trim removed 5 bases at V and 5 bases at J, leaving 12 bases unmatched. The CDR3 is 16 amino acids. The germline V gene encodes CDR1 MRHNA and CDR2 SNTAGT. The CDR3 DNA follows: TGTGCCAGCAGTAGTCGCGGGAGAGGTGCGAACAATGAGCAGTTCTTC. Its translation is CASSSRGRGANNEQFF.

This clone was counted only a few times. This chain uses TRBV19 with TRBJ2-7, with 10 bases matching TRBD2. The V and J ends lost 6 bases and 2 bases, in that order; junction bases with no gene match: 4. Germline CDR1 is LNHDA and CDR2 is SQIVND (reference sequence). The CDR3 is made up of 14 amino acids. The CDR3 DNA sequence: TGTGCCAGTAGAGCTAGCGGGAGCCCCTACGAGCAGTACTTC. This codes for CASRASGSPYEQYF.

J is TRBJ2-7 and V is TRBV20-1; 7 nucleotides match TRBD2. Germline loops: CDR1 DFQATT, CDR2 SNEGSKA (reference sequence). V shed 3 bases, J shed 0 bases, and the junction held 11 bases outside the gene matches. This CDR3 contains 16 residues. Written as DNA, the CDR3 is TGCAGTGCTAGTACGGGCGGGAGAGCAGTCTCCTACGAGCAGTACTTC. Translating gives CSASTGGRAVSYEQYF.

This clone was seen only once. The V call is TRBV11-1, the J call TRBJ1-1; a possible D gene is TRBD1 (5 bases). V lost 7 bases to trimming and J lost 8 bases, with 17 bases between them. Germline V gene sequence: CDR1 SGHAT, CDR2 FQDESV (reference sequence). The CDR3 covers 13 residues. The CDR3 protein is CASNPGTELEAFF. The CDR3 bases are TGTGCCAGCAACCCCGGGACTGAGCTCGAAGCTTTCTTT.

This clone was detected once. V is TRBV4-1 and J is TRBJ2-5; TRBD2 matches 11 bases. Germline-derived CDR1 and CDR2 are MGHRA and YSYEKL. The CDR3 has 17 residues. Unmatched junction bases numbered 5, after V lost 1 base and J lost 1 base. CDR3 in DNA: TGCGCCAGCAGCCAAGTAATTGGGACTAGCGGCCAAGAGACCCAGTACTTC. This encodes CASSQVIGTSGQETQYF.

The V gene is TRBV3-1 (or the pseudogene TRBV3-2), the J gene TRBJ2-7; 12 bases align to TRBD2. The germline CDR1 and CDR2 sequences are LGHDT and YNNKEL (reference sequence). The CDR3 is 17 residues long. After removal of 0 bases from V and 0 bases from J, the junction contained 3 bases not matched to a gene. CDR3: CASSQDPTSGSSYEQYF. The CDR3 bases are TGTGCCAGCAGCCAAGACCCGACTAGCGGGAGCTCCTACGAGCAGTACTTC.

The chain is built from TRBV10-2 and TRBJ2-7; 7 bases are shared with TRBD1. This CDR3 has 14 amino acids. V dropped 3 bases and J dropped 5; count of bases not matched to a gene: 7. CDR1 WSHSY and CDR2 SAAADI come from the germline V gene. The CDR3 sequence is CASSETGVVDEQYF. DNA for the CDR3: TGCGCCAGCAGTGAAACAGGGGTGGTCGACGAGCAGTACTTC.

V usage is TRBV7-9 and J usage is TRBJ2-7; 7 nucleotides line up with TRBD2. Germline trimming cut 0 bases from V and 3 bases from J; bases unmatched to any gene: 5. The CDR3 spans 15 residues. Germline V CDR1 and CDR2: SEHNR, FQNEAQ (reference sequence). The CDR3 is CASSLASGQDYEQYF. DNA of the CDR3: TGTGCCAGCAGCTTAGCTAGCGGGCAGGACTACGAGCAGTACTTC.

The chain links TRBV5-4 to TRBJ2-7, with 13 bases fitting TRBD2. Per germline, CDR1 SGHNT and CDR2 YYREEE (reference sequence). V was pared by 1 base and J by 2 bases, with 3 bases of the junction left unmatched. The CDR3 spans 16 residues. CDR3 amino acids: CASSLTGTSGAYEQYF. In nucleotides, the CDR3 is TGTGCCAGCAGCTTGACCGGGACTAGCGGGGCCTACGAGCAGTACTTC.